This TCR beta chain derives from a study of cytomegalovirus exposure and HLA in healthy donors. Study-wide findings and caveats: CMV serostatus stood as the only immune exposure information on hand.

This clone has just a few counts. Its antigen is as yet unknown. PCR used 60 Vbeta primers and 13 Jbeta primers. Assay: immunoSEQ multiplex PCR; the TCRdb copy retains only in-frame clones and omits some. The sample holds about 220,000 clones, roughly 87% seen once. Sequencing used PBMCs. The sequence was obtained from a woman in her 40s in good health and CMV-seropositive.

The CDR3 loop reads CAWSVQSRPNYGYTF. DNA of the CDR3: TGTGCCTGGAGTGTACAGTCGAGACCTAACTATGGCTACACCTTC. The chain employs TRBV30 and TRBJ1-2; no clear D gene. This CDR3 is built from 15 residues. The V and J ends lost 0 bases and 0 bases respectively, with 11 bases between them. In germline, CDR1 is GTSNPN, CDR2 SVGIG (reference sequence).